The source of this T cell receptor beta chain is a study of response to subunit inactivated influenza vaccine. Study observations and caveats: The authors put forward the suggestion that each seasonal influenza vaccination may bring in only a limited number of new T cells.

At least ten counts were recorded for this clonotype. Its target is not known. Germline V gene lookup returns CDR1 LNHNV and CDR2 YYDKDF (reference sequence). V shed 0 bases and J shed 6 bases, with 7 bases lying between them. The CDR3 is 13 amino acids. TCRdb re-analysed the RT-PCR reads in MiXCR, keeping a single row per CDR3 protein. Of roughly 760,000 distinct CDR3 sequences listed, about 20% are singletons. The sequence derives from a man between 45 and 60 years old who received an inactivated influenza vaccine. The rearrangement links TRBV15 to TRBJ2-3; tentative D call: TRBD2 (5 bases). The sequences come from PBMCs from blood, collected around 5 days after vaccination. The CDR3 loop reads CATSRELVDTQYF. The CDR3, as DNA: TGTGCCACCAGCAGAGAACTAGTTGATACGCAGTATTTT.